The TCR beta chain described here comes from a study of T cell changes during pregnancy in multiple sclerosis. Clones were read by immunoSEQ multiplex PCR, and TCRdb kept only the in-frame ones, dropping some. The sample carries more than 45,000 clones, approximately 92% recorded once. The material was CD4+ T cells from peripheral blood mononuclear cells, obtained after pregnancy. The source is a female donor with multiple sclerosis, enrolled in a pregnancy study.

The CDR3 bases are TGTGCCAGCAACCCGACTAGCGGGGGGGCTGGAGAGACCCAGTACTTC. This codes for CASNPTSGGAGETQYF. This chain joins TRBV27 and TRBJ2-5, with 14 bases identical to TRBD2. In germline, CDR1 is MNHEY, CDR2 SMNVEV (reference sequence). This CDR3 has 16 residues. Trimming removed 7 bases from V and 4 bases from J; junction bases left unmatched: 8.